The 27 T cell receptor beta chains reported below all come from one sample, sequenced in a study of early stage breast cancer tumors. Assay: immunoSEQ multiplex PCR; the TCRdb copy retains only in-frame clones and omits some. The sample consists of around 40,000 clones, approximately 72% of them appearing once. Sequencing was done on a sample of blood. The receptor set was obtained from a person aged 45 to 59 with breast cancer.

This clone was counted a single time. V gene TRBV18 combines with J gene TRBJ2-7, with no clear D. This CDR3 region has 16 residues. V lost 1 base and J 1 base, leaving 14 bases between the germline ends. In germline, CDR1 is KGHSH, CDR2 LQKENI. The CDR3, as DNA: TGTGCCAGCTCACCACTTAGATTCACGGAGTCCTACGAGCAGTACTTC. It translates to CASSPLRFTESYEQYF.

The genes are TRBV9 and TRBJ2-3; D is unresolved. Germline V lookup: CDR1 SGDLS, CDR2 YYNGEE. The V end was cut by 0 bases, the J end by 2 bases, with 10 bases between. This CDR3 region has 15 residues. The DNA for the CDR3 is TGTGCCAGCAGCGTAGCTGACTCCTACACAGATACGCAGTATTTT. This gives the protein CASSVADSYTDTQYF.

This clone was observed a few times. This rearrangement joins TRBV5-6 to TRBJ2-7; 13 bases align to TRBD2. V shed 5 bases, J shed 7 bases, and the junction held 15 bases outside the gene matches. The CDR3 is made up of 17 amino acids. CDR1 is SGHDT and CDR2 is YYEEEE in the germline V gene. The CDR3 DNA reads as TGTGCCAGCAGACCTTCCGGGACTAGCGGGGTTCGGGGGGAGCAGTACGTC. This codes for CASRPSGTSGVRGEQYV.

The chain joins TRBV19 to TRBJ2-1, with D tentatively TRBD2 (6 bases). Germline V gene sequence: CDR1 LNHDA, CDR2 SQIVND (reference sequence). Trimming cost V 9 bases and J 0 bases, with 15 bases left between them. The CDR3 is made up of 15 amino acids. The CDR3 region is CASRWDSSSYNEQFF. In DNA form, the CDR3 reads TGTGCCAGCCGATGGGACTCTAGCTCCTACAATGAGCAGTTCTTC.

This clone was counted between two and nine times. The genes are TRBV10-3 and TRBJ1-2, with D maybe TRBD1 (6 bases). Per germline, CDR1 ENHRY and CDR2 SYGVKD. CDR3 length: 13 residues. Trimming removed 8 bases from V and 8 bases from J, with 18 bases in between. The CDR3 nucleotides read TGTGCCATCGAGGGGACATCTCACGGCGGCTACACCTTC. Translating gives CAIEGTSHGGYTF.

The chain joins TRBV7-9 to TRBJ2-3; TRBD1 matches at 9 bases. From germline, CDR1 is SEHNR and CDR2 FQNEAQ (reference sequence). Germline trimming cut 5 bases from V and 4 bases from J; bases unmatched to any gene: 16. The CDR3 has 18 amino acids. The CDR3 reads CASSPVSRQGGISDTQYF. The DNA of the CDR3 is TGTGCCAGCAGCCCAGTATCCAGACAGGGGGGCATCTCAGATACGCAGTATTTT.

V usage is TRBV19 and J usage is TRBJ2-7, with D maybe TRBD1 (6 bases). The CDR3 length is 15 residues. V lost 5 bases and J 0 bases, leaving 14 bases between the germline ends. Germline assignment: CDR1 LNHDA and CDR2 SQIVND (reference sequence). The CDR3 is CASSEQGRGSYEQYF. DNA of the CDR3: TGTGCCAGTAGTGAACAGGGTCGGGGCTCCTACGAGCAGTACTTC.

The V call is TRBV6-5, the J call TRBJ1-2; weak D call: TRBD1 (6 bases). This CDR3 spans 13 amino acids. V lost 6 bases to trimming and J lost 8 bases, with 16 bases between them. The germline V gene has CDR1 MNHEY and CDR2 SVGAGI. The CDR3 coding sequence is TGTGCCAGCAGATCACCGCGGGGGCACGGCTACACCTTC. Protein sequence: CASRSPRGHGYTF.

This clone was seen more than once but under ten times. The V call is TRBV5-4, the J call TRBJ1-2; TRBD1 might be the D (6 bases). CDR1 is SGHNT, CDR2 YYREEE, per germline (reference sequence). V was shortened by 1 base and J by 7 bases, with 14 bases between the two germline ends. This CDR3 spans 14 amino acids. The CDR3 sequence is CASSLLGGRGGYTF. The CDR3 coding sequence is TGTGCCAGCAGCTTGTTGGGGGGGCGCGGTGGCTACACCTTC.

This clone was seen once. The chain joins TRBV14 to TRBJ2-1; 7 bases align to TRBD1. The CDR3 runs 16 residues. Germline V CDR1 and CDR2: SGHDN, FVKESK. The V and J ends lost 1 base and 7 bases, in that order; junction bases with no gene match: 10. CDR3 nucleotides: TGTGCCAGCAGCCAAGGAGACAGGGACGTAGATAATGAGCAGTTCTTC. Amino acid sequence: CASSQGDRDVDNEQFF.

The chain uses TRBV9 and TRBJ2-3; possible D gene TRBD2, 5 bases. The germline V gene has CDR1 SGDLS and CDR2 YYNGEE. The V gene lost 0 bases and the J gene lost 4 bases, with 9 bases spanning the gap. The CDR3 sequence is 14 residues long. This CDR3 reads CASSVERRPDTQYF. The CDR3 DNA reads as TGTGCCAGCAGCGTAGAGAGGAGGCCAGATACGCAGTATTTT.

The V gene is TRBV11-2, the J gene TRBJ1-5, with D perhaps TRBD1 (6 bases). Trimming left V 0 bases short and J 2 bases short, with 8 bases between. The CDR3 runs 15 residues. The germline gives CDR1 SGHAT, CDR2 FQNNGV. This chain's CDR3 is CASSLDAGGNQPQHF. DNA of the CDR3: TGTGCCAGCAGCTTAGACGCAGGGGGCAATCAGCCCCAGCATTTT.

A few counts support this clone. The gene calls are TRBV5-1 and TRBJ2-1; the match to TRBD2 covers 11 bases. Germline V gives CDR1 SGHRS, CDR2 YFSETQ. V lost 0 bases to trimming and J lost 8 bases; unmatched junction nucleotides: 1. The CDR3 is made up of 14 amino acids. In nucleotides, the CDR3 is TGCGCCAGCAGCTTGGAACTAGCGGGAGATGAGCAGTTCTTC. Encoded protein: CASSLELAGDEQFF.

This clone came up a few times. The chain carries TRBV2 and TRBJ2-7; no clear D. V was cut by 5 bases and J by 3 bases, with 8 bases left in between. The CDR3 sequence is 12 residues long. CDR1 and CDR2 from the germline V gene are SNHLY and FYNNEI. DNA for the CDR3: TGTGCCAGCAGTCAATCATTCTACGAGCAGTACTTC. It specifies CASSQSFYEQYF.

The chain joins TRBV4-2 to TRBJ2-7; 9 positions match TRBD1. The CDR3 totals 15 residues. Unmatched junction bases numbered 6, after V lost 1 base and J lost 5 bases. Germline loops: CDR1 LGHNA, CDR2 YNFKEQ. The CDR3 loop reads CASSQGGTGFDEQYF. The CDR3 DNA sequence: TGTGCCAGCAGCCAAGGTGGGACAGGGTTCGACGAGCAGTACTTC.

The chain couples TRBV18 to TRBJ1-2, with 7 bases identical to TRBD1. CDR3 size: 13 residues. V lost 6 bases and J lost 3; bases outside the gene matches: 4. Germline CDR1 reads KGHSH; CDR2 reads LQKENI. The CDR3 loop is CASSQGQYYGYTF. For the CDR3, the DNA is TGTGCCAGCTCCCAGGGACAGTACTATGGCTACACCTTC.

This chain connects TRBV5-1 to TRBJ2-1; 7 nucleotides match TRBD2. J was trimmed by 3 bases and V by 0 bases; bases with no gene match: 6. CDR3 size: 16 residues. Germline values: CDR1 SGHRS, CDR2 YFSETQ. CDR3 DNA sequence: TGCGCCAGCAGCTTGGTCGCGGGAGCGGGCTACAATGAGCAGTTCTTC. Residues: CASSLVAGAGYNEQFF.

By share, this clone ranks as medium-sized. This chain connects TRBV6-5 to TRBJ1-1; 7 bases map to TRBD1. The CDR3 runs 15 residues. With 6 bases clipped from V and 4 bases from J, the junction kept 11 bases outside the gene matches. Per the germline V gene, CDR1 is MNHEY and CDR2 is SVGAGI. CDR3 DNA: TGTGCCAGCAGACGACAGGGATTGGTGGGCACTGAAGCTTTCTTT. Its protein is CASRRQGLVGTEAFF.

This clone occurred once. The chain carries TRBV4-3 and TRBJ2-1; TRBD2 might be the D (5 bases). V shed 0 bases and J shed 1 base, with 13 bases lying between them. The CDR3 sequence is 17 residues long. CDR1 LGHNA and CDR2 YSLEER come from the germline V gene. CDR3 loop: CASSQENIGESYNEQFF. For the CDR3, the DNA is TGCGCCAGCAGCCAAGAGAACATCGGGGAATCCTACAATGAGCAGTTCTTC.

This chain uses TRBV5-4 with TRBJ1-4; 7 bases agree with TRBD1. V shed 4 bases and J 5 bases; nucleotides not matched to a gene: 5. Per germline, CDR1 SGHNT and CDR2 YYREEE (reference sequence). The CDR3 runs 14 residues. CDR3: CASSKGQQNEKLFF. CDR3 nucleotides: TGTGCCAGCAGCAAGGGACAGCAAAATGAAAAACTGTTTTTT.

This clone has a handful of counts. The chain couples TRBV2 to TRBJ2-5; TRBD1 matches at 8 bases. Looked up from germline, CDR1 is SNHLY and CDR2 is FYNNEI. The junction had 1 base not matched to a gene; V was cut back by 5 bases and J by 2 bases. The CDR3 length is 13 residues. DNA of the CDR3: TGTGCCAGCAGTCGGGACAGGCAAGAGACCCAGTACTTC. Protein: CASSRDRQETQYF.

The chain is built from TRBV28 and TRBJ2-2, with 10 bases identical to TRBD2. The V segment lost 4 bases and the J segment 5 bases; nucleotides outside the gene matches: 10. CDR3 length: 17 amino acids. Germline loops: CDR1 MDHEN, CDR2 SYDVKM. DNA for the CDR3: TGTGCCAGCAGTTCCACGCTAGCGGGGGCGCAGACCGGGGAGCTGTTTTTT. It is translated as CASSSTLAGAQTGELFF.

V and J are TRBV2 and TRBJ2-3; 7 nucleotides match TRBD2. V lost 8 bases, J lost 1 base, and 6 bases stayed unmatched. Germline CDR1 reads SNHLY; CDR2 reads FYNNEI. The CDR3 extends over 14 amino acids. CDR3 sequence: CASGLAARTDTQYF. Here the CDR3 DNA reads TGTGCCAGCGGGCTAGCGGCCCGCACAGATACGCAGTATTTT.

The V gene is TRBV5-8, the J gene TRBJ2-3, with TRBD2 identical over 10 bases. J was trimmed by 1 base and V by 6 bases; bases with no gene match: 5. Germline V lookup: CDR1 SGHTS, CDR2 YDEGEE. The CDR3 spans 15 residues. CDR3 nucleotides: TGTGCCAGCAACACCGGACTAGCGGGCACAGATACGCAGTATTTT. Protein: CASNTGLAGTDTQYF.

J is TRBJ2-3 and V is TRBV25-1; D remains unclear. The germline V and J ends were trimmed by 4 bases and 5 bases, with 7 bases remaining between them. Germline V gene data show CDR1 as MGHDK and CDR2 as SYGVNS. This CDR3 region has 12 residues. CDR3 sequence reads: CASSARLDTQYF. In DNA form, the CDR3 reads TGTGCCAGCAGTGCCCGACTAGATACGCAGTATTTT.

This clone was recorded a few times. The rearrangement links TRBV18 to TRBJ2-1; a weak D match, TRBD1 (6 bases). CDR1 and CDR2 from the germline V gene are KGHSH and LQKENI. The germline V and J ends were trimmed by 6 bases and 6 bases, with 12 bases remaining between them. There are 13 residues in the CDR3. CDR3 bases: TGTGCCAGCTCTCAGGGGACGTCCAATGAGCAGTTCTTC. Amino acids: CASSQGTSNEQFF. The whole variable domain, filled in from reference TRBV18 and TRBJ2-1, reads NAGVMQNPRHLVRRRGQEARLRCSPMKGHSHVYWYRQLPEEGLKFMVYLQKENIIDESGMPKERFSAEFPKEGPSILRIQQVVRGDSAAYFCASSQGTSNEQFFGPGTRLTVL.

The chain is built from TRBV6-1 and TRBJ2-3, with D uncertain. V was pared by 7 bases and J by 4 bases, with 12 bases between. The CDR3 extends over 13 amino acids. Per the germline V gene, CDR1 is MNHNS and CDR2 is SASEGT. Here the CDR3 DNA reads TGTGCCAGCACCCCAGGAATAGCAGATACGCAGTATTTT. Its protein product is CASTPGIADTQYF.